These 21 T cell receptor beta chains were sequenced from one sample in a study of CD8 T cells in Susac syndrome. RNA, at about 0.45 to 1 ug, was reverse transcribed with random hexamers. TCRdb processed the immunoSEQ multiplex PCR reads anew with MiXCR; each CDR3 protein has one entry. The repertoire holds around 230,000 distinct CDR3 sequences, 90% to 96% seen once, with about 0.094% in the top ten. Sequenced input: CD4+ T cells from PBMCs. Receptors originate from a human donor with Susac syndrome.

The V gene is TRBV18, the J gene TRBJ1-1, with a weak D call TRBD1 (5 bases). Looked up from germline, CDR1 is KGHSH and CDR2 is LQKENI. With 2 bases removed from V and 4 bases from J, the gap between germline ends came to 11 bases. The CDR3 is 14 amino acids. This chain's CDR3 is CASSPGLGGTEAFF. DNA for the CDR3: TGTGCCAGCTCACCAGGCTTGGGGGGCACTGAAGCTTTCTTT. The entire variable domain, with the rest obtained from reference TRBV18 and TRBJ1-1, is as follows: NAGVMQNPRHLVRRRGQEARLRCSPMKGHSHVYWYRQLPEEGLKFMVYLQKENIIDESGMPKERFSAEFPKEGPSILRIQQVVRGDSAAYFCASSPGLGGTEAFFGQGTRLTVV.

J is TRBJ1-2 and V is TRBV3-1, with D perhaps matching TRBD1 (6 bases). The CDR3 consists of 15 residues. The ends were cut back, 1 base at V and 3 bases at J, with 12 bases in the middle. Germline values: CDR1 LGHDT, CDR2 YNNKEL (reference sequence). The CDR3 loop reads CASSQGIQGDYGYTF. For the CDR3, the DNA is TGTGCCAGCAGCCAAGGGATACAGGGAGACTATGGCTACACCTTC.

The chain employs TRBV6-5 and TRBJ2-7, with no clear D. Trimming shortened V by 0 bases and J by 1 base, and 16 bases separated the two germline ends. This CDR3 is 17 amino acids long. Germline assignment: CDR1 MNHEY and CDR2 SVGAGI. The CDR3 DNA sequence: TGTGCCAGCAGTTACTCGATGACCCGAGTCCTATCCTACGAGCAGTACTTC. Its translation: CASSYSMTRVLSYEQYF.

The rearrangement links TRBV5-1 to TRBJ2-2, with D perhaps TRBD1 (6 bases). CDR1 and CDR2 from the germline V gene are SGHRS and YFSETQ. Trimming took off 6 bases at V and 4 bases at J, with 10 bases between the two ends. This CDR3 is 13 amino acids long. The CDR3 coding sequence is TGCGCCAGCAACGAAGGGGGCACCGGGGAGCTGTTTTTT. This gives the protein CASNEGGTGELFF.

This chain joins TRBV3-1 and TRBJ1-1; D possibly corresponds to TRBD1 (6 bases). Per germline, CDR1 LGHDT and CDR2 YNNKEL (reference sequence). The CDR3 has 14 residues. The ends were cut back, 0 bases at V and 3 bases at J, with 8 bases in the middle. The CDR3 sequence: CASSQERTDTEAFF. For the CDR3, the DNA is TGTGCCAGCAGCCAAGAAAGGACAGACACTGAAGCTTTCTTT.

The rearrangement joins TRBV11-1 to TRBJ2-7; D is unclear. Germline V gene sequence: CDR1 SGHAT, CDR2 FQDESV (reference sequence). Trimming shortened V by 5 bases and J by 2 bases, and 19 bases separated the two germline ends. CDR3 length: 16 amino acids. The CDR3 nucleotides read TGTGCCAGCAGCCGGGTACAACACACCAACGCCTACGAGCAGTACTTC. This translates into CASSRVQHTNAYEQYF.

This chain's CDR3 is CASNSGGREETQYF. The CDR3 nucleotides read TGTGCCAGCAACTCTGGGGGGAGGGAAGAGACCCAGTACTTC. The chain has TRBV28 and TRBJ2-5, with TRBD2 matching over 7 bases. After removal of 7 bases from V and 3 bases from J, the junction contained 8 bases not matched to a gene. The CDR3 runs 14 residues. Germline CDR1 and CDR2: MDHEN and SYDVKM. Based on the CDR3 plus reference TRBV28 and TRBJ2-5, the full variable domain is DVKVTQSSRYLVKRTGEKVFLECVQDMDHENMFWYRQDPGLGLRLIYFSYDVKMKEKGDIPEGYSVSREKKERFSLILESASTNQTSMYLCASNSGGREETQYFGPGTRLLVL.

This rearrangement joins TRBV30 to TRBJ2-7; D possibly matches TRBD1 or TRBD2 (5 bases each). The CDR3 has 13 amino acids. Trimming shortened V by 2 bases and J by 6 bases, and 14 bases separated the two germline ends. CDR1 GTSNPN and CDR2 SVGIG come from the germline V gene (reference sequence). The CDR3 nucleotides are TGTGCCTGGAGTCTGGATAGGGGACGCGAGCAGTACTTC. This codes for CAWSLDRGREQYF.

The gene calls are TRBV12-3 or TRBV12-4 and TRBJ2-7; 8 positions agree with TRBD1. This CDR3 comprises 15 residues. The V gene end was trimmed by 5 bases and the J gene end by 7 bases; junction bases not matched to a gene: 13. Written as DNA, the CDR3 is TGTGCCAGCAGTCTAACGACAGGGGCCCCCAAGGAGCAGTACTTC. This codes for CASSLTTGAPKEQYF.

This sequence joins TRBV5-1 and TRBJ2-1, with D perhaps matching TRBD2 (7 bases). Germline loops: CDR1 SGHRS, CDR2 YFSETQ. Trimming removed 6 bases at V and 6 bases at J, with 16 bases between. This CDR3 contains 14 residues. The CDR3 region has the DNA TGCGCCAGCATCGGTGGGGGGGCCGCCAATGAGCAGTTCTTC. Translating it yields CASIGGGAANEQFF.

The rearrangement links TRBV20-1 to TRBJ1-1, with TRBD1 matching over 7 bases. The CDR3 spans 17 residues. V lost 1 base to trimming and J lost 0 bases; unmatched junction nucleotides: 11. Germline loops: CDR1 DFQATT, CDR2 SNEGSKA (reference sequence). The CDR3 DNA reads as TGCAGTGCTAGAGGATGGAGGACAGGCCGCATGAACACTGAAGCTTTCTTT. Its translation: CSARGWRTGRMNTEAFF.

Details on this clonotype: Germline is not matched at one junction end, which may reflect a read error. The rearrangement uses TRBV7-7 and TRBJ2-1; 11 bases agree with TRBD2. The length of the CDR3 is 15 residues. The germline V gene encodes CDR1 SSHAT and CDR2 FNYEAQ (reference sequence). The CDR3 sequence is CASSHSGRGGNEQFF. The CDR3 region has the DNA TGTGCTAGCAGCCATAGCGGGAGGGGCGGCAATGAGCAGTTCTTC.

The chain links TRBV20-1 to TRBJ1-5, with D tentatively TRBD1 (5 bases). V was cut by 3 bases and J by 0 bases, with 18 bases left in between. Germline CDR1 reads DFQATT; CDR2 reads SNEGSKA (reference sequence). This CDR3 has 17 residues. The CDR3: CSARSSGTSYSNQPQHF. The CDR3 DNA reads TGCAGTGCTAGGTCCTCAGGGACTAGTTATAGCAATCAGCCCCAGCATTTT.

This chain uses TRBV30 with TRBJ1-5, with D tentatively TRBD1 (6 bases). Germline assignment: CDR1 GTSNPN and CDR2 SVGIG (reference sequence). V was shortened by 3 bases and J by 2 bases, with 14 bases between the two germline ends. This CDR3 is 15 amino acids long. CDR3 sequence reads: CAWSRWEGGNQPQHF. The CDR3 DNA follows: TGTGCCTGGAGCCGCTGGGAGGGGGGCAATCAGCCCCAGCATTTT.

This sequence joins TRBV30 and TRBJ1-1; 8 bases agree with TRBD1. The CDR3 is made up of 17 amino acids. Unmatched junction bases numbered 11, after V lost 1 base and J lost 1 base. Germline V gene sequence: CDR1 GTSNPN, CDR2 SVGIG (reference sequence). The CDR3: CAWSDRTGFKRNTEAFF. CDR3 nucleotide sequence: TGTGCCTGGAGTGACCGGACAGGGTTTAAGAGGAACACTGAAGCTTTCTTT. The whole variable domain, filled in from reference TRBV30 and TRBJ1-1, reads SQTIHQWPATLVQPVGSPLSLECTVEGTSNPNLYWYRQAAGRGLQLLFYSVGIGQISSEVPQNLSASRPQDRQFILSSKKLLLSDSGFYLCAWSDRTGFKRNTEAFFGQGTRLTVV.

CDR3 residues: CATSRGGGDRGQETQYF. The DNA of the CDR3 is TGTGCCACCAGCAGAGGAGGTGGGGACAGGGGGCAAGAGACCCAGTACTTC. The rearrangement joins TRBV15 to TRBJ2-5, with 11 bases lining up with TRBD1. The CDR3 totals 17 residues. CDR1 is LNHNV, CDR2 YYDKDF, per germline (reference sequence). V gave up 1 base and J gave up 2 bases; unmatched junction bases: 6.

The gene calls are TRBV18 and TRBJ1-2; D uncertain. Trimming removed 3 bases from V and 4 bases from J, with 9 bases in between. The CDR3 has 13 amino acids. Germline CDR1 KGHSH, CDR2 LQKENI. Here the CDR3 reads CASSPSRSYGYTF. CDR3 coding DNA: TGTGCCAGCTCACCGAGTCGTAGCTATGGCTACACCTTC.

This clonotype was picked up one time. CDR3 region: CSVEGQGTDTQYF. DNA for the CDR3: TGCAGCGTTGAAGGACAGGGCACAGATACGCAGTATTTT. The chain recombines TRBV29-1 with TRBJ2-3, with D tentatively TRBD1 (6 bases). With 1 base removed from V and 1 base from J, the gap between germline ends came to 6 bases. The CDR3 runs to 13 residues. Germline V gene lookup returns CDR1 SQVTM and CDR2 ANQGSEA.

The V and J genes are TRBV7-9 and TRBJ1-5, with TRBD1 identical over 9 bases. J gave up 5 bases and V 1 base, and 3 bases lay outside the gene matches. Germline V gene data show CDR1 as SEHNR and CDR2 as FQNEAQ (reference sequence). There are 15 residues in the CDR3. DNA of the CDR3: TGTGCCAGCAGCTTAGGGGACAGGGTAGATCAGCCCCAGCATTTT. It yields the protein CASSLGDRVDQPQHF.

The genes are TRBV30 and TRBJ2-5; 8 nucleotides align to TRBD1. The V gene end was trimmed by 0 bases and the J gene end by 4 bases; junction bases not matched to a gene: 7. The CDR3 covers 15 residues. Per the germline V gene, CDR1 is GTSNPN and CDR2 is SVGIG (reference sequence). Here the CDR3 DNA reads TGTGCCTGGAGTGTTCGGACAGGGTGGCGAGAGACCCAGTACTTC. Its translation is CAWSVRTGWRETQYF.

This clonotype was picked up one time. CDR3 residues: CASKTTGGLRSYEQYF. The DNA of the CDR3 is TGTGCCAGCAAGACGACAGGGGGCTTACGGTCCTACGAGCAGTACTTC. The rearrangement joins TRBV28 to TRBJ2-7, with 10 bases that match TRBD1. The V segment lost 7 bases and the J segment 1 base; nucleotides outside the gene matches: 10. CDR1 and CDR2 (germline): MDHEN, SYDVKM. CDR3 length equals 16 residues.